The 16 T cell receptor beta chains below were found in one sample sequenced in a study of blood T cell repertoires in COVID-19. Sequenced by immunoSEQ multiplex PCR; TCRdb stores in-frame clones only, minus some. Altogether 450,000 or so clones are present, approximately 89% being singletons, with the ten largest covering about 1.6%. The sequenced sample consisted of peripheral blood. Every receptor here comes from a woman in her thirties or forties with COVID-19, enrolled during active disease.

The chain recombines TRBV5-1 with TRBJ2-3; D is perhaps TRBD1 (6 bases). The CDR3 contains 15 residues. V was trimmed by 4 bases and J by 0 bases, leaving 12 bases between them. Germline V gives CDR1 SGHRS, CDR2 YFSETQ. The CDR3 DNA is TGCGCCAGCAGCGACAGGCGTCCTAGCACAGATACGCAGTATTTT. Protein product: CASSDRRPSTDTQYF.

This chain uses TRBV6-6 with TRBJ1-4; the match to TRBD1 covers 9 bases. With 10 bases clipped from V and 6 bases from J, the junction kept 3 bases outside the gene matches. This CDR3 region has 12 residues. The germline V gene has CDR1 MNHNY and CDR2 SVGAGI (reference sequence). In nucleotides, the CDR3 is TGTGCCACCAGGACAGGGGATGAAAAACTGTTTTTT. Amino acids: CATRTGDEKLFF.

The chain employs TRBV28 and TRBJ2-7, with D perhaps matching TRBD1 (5 bases). The CDR3 is made up of 13 amino acids. Trimming shortened V by 8 bases and J by 7 bases, and 18 bases separated the two germline ends. In germline, CDR1 is MDHEN, CDR2 SYDVKM. The CDR3 is CASSSGNLGEQYF. The CDR3 bases are TGTGCCAGCTCCTCAGGGAACCTGGGGGAGCAGTACTTC.

The chain combines TRBV5-6 with TRBJ1-2; D uncertain. V lost 6 bases, J lost 14 bases, and 20 bases lay in between. Germline CDR1 and CDR2: SGHDT and YYEEEE. The CDR3 runs to 12 residues. CDR3 loop: CASTLGLKAETF. CDR3 DNA sequence: TGTGCCAGCACCCTGGGTCTGAAGGCGGAGACCTTC.

The chain carries TRBV6-1 and TRBJ1-2, with a weak D call TRBD1 (6 bases). V dropped 7 bases and J dropped 2 bases, with 17 bases sitting between them. CDR3 size: 15 residues. The germline gives CDR1 MNHNS, CDR2 SASEGT. CDR3 DNA sequence: TGTGCCAGCACTCGGACTCGACAGGCCAACTATGGCTACACCTTC. Amino acid sequence: CASTRTRQANYGYTF.

The chain combines TRBV9 with TRBJ1-4, with D hard to call. From germline, CDR1 is SGDLS and CDR2 YYNGEE. The CDR3 is 15 residues long. V lost 2 bases and J 5 bases, leaving 13 bases between the germline ends. The CDR3 coding sequence is TGTGCCAGCAGCGTTAGCTCGGCGAGGAATGAAAAACTGTTTTTT. The encoded protein is CASSVSSARNEKLFF.

This chain joins TRBV10-3 and TRBJ2-1; 11 bases map to TRBD1. The CDR3 runs to 13 residues. J was trimmed by 8 bases and V by 6 bases; bases with no gene match: 3. From germline, CDR1 is ENHRY and CDR2 SYGVKD. The CDR3 loop reads CAIRDRGLHEQFF. The CDR3 DNA sequence: TGTGCCATCAGGGACAGGGGGCTTCATGAGCAGTTCTTC.

CDR3 residues: CASSVGQGPGYTF. Here the CDR3 DNA reads TGTGCCAGCAGTGTCGGACAGGGGCCTGGCTACACCTTC. The chain joins TRBV3-1 (or the pseudogene TRBV3-2) to TRBJ1-2; 9 bases line up with TRBD1. The length of the CDR3 is 13 residues. Germline V gene lookup returns CDR1 LGHDT and CDR2 YNNKEL (reference sequence). The junction had 6 bases not matched to a gene; V was cut back by 6 bases and J by 7 bases.

This chain uses TRBV6-5 with TRBJ1-2, with D uncertain. The CDR3 runs 13 residues. Germline CDR1 and CDR2: MNHEY and SVGAGI. The germline V and J ends were trimmed by 2 bases and 7 bases, with 11 bases remaining between them. This chain's CDR3 is CASSYPDKLGYTF. In nucleotides, the CDR3 is TGTGCCAGCAGTTACCCCGACAAACTTGGCTACACCTTC.

The chain uses TRBV5-1 and TRBJ2-7; the D gene is possibly TRBD2 (6 bases). Germline loops: CDR1 SGHRS, CDR2 YFSETQ. This CDR3 contains 15 residues. V was pared by 1 base and J by 0 bases, with 11 bases between. CDR3 region: CASSLPSASSYEQYF. DNA for the CDR3: TGCGCCAGCAGCTTGCCTAGCGCGAGCTCCTACGAGCAGTACTTC.

The chain combines TRBV12-3 or TRBV12-4 with TRBJ1-5; D might be TRBD1 (6 bases). CDR3 length equals 13 residues. Trimming removed 6 bases from V and 7 bases from J, with 13 bases in between. CDR3 region: CASSLWDTQPQHF. CDR3 nucleotides: TGTGCCAGCAGCTTGTGGGACACACAGCCCCAGCATTTT.

This clone came up once. V gene TRBV27 combines with J gene TRBJ2-7, with D maybe TRBD1 (5 bases). This CDR3 region has 15 residues. V was pared by 0 bases and J by 3 bases, with 12 bases between. CDR1 MNHEY and CDR2 SMNVEV come from the germline V gene (reference sequence). CDR3 sequence (DNA): TGTGCCAGCAGTTTATCGATTGGGGCAAGCTACGAGCAGTACTTC. This gives the protein CASSLSIGASYEQYF.

The CDR3: CASSLAGQGITNYGYTF. The CDR3, as DNA: TGCGCCAGCAGCTTGGCCGGACAGGGAATTACTAACTATGGCTACACCTTC. The gene calls are TRBV5-1 and TRBJ1-2; 8 positions agree with TRBD1. The CDR3 has 17 residues. The germline gives CDR1 SGHRS, CDR2 YFSETQ. J gave up 0 bases and V 0 bases, and 7 bases lay outside the gene matches.

The chain joins TRBV3-1 (or the pseudogene TRBV3-2) to TRBJ1-4; the match to TRBD1 covers 8 bases. Germline CDR1 and CDR2: LGHDT and YNNKEL (reference sequence). The trim removed 0 bases at V and 6 bases at J, leaving 12 bases unmatched. This CDR3 is built from 18 residues. The CDR3 nucleotides read TGTGCCAGCAGCCAAGACCCCGGGACAGGACCCTTTGATGAAAAACTGTTTTTT. Protein sequence: CASSQDPGTGPFDEKLFF.

The rearrangement links TRBV19 to TRBJ1-2, with 7 positions matching TRBD1. The germline V gene encodes CDR1 LNHDA and CDR2 SQIVND (reference sequence). Trimming removed 5 bases from V and 3 bases from J; junction bases left unmatched: 9. This CDR3 has 15 amino acids. The CDR3 spells CASSPGTVDYYGYTF. For the CDR3, the DNA is TGTGCCAGTAGTCCTGGGACAGTCGATTACTATGGCTACACCTTC.

The CDR3 bases are TGTGCCACCAGCAGGATCGCGGGAAACACCATATATTTT. It is translated as CATSRIAGNTIYF. V gene TRBV15 combines with J gene TRBJ1-3; the D is unclear. Germline lookup yields CDR1 LNHNV and CDR2 YYDKDF (reference sequence). Trimming removed 3 bases at V and 4 bases at J, with 7 bases between. The CDR3 sequence is 13 residues long.